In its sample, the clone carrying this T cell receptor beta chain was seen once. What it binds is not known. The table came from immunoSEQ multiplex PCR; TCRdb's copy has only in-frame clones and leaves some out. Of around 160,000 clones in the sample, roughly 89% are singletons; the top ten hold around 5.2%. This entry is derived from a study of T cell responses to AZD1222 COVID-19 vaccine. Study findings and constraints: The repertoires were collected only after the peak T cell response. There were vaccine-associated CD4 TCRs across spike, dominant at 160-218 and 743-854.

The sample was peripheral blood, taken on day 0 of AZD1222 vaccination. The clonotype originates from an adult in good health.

The CDR3 region is CASSQAGAQGSGYTF. Written as DNA, the CDR3 is TGTGCCAGCAGCCAGGCGGGGGCTCAGGGTTCGGGCTACACCTTC. This chain connects TRBV3-1 (or the pseudogene TRBV3-2) to TRBJ1-2, with D possibly TRBD1 on 6 matching bases. Germline lookup yields CDR1 LGHDT and CDR2 YNNKEL (reference sequence). The CDR3 is 15 amino acids. Deletions cut 3 bases from V and 8 bases from J, with 19 bases between.